Given below is one T cell receptor beta chain in context. These data belong to a study of blood T cell repertoires in COVID-19. At the level of the study: From the United States, Italy and Spain came samples of acute and convalescent COVID-19.

Unmatched junction bases numbered 8, after V lost 7 bases and J lost 5 bases. CDR3 length: 13 residues. Germline CDR1 SQVTM, CDR2 ANQGSEA. Original processing notes: Reference gene primer amplification gave estimated nucleated cell counts. Produced via immunoSEQ multiplex PCR; TCRdb's table is partial and in-frame only. D and trimming were read from the DNA, whereas the V and J calls and clone size are those reported in that table. The table lists roughly 70,000 clones, roughly 71% of them singletons. The rearrangement links TRBV29-1 to TRBJ2-3; 8 nucleotides match TRBD1. Sequenced sample: peripheral blood. The TCR originated in a man in his 60s with COVID-19, enrolled during active disease. The CDR3 region has the DNA TGCAGCGGCTGGACAGGGCTTGGAGATACGCAGTATTTT. Its translation is CSGWTGLGDTQYF.